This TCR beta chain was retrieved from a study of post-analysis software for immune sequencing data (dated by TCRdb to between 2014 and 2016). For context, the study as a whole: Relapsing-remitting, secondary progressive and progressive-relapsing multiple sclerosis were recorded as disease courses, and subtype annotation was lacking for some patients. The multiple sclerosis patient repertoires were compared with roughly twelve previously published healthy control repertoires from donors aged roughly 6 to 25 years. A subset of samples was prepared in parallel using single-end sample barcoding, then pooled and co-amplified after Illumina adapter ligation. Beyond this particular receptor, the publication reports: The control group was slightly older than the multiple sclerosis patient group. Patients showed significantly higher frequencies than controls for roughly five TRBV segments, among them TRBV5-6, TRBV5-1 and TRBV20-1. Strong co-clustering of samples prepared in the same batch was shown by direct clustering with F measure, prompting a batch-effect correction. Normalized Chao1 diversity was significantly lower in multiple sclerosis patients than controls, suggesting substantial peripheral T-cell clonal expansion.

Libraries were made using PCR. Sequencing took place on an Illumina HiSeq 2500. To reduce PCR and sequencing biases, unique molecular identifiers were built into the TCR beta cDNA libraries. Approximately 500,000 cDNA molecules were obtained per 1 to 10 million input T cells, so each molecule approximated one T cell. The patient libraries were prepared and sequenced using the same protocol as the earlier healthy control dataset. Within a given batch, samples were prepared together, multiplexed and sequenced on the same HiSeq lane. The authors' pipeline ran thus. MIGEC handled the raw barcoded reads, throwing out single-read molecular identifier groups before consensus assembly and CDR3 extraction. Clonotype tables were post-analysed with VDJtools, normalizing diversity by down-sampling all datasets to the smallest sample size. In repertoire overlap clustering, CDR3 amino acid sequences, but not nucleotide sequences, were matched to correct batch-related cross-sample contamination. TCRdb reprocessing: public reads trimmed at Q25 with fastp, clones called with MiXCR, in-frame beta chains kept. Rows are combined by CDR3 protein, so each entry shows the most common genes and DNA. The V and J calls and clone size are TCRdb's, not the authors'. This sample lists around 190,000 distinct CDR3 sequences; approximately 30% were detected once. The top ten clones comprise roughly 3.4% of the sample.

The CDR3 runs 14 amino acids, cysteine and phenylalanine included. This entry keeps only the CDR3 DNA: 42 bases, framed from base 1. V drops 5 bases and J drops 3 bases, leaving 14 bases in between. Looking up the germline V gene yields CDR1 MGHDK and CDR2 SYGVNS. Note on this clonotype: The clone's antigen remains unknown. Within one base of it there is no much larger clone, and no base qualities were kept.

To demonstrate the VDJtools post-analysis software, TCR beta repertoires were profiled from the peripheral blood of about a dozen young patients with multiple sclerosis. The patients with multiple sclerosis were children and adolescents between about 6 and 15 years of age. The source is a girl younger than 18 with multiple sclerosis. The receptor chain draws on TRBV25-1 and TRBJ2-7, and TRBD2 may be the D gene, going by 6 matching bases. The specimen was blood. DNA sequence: TGTGCCAGCAGTCCGGGACGGGGGATCTACGAGCAGTACTTC. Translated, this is CASSPGRGIYEQYF.